This T cell receptor beta chain was found in a study of radiotherapy plus CTLA-4 blockade in lung cancer. Overall study: 18% of patients responded objectively, and approximately 31% achieved disease control.

This clone came up once. The antigen remains undetermined. Study observations and caveats: Early blood T cell clone dynamics reportedly forecast response best, with interferon-beta.

This CDR3 is 12 amino acids long. Trimming removed 3 bases from V and 7 bases from J, with 9 bases in between. The germline CDR1 and CDR2 sequences are ENHRY and SYGVKD. Sequencing was performed with immunoSEQ multiplex PCR; in TCRdb, only in-frame clones are kept and a portion is missing. Altogether approximately 40,000 clones are present, 72% being singletons, with the ten largest covering about a tenth. This specimen was peripheral blood, taken from a patient treated with radiotherapy plus ipilimumab. V usage is TRBV10-3 and J usage is TRBJ1-2; D gene unclear. This TCR was sampled from a human donor with non-small cell lung cancer who had stable disease on radiotherapy plus ipilimumab. The CDR3 spells CAISEKNSGYTF. The CDR3, as DNA: TGTGCCATCAGTGAAAAGAATAGTGGCTACACCTTC.